This T cell receptor (beta chain) was identified during a study of blood T cell repertoires in COVID-19. Study background: The United States, Italy and Spain provided the acute and convalescent COVID-19 samples.

Original processing methods: Amplification of reference gene primers provided the estimated nucleated cell counts. Only in-frame clones appear in the TCRdb table, and some are missing; sequencing was by immunoSEQ multiplex PCR. The V and J calls and the clone size are those of that table, but D and trimming were determined from the DNA. The repertoire holds roughly 130,000 clones, with more than 90% as singletons. Germline lookup yields CDR1 SGHTA and CDR2 FQGNSA. Losses at the gene ends were 5 bases for V and 5 bases for J; bases not matched to a gene: 9. The CDR3 spans 15 residues. The V gene is TRBV7-2, the J gene TRBJ2-3; 8 nucleotides line up with TRBD2. The sequencing input was peripheral blood. This sequence was found in a man aged 45-65 years with active COVID-19. CDR3: CASSPSGGRGDTQYF. DNA for the CDR3: TGTGCCAGCAGCCCCAGCGGGGGAAGAGGAGATACGCAGTATTTT.